The 2 T cell receptor beta chains in this list originate from one sample, sequenced in a study of cytomegalovirus exposure and HLA in healthy donors. The PCR contained 60 Vbeta and 13 Jbeta primers. Only in-frame clones appear in the TCRdb table, and some are missing; sequencing was by immunoSEQ multiplex PCR. The data hold 140,000 to 150,000 clones, with 65% to 80% observed a single time. Sample: PBMCs. These receptors all stem from a man aged 25 to 40 in good health and CMV-seronegative.

The chain's CDR3 is CASHPGSTDYGYTF. In DNA, the CDR3 is TGTGCCAGCCATCCAGGGTCCACTGACTATGGCTACACCTTC. The chain joins TRBV28 to TRBJ1-2; possibly TRBD1 for D (5 bases). The germline V gene encodes CDR1 MDHEN and CDR2 SYDVKM. The CDR3 covers 14 residues. V was cut by 8 bases and J by 3 bases, with 16 bases left in between.

This chain joins TRBV5-1 and TRBJ2-5; tentative D call: TRBD2 (5 bases). There are 14 residues in the CDR3. CDR1 is SGHRS and CDR2 is YFSETQ in the germline V gene. V dropped 3 bases and J dropped 11 bases, with 20 bases sitting between them. The DNA for the CDR3 is TGCGCCAGCAGCTCGGACCCCCCTACGAGGGAGCAGTACTTC. It yields the protein CASSSDPPTREQYF.